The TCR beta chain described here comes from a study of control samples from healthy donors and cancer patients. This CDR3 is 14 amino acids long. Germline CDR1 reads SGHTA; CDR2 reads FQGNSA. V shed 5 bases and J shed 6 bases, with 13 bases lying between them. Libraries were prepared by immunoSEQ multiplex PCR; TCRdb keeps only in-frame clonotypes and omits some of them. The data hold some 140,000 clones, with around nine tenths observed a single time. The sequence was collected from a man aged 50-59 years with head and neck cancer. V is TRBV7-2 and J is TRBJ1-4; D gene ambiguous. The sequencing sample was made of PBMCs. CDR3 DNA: TGTGCCAGCAGCCCCAACAACGGGTATGAAAAACTGTTTTTT. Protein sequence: CASSPNNGYEKLFF. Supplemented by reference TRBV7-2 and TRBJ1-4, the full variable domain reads GAGVSQSPSNKVTEKGKDVELRCDPISGHTALYWYRQSLGQGLEFLIYFQGNSAPDKSGLPSDRFSAERTGGSVSTLTIQRTQQEDSAVYLCASSPNNGYEKLFFGSGTQLSVL.